These T cell receptor beta chains were read from a single sample in a study of lymphopenia after photon versus proton radiotherapy. Some clones are missing from TCRdb's copy, which holds only in-frame ones; the method was immunoSEQ multiplex PCR. Among some 26,000 clones listed, around 81% were seen once. Sequencing was performed on peripheral blood, taken from a patient treated with photon-based radiotherapy. All receptors come from a man in his fifties with gastric cancer. Both conserved end residues are part of each CDR3. D genes are given only for firm matches. Clone sizes are given selectively: once, few, many, or a class where the clone is expanded.

d_gene	abundance	v_gene	j_gene	len	CDR3aa	CDR3nt
.	.	TRBV6-1	TRBJ2-3	13	CASSNRETDTQYF	TGTGCCAGCAGCAACAGGGAAACAGATACGCAGTATTTT
.	.	TRBV29-1	TRBJ2-2	15	CSLEAIWGDTGELFF	TGCAGCCTAGAGGCCATATGGGGAGACACCGGGGAGCTGTTTTTT
.	.	TRBV4-3	TRBJ1-2	15	CASSQERTRGYGYTF	TGCGCCAGCAGCCAAGAAAGAACCAGGGGCTATGGCTACACCTTC
TRBD2	.	TRBV6-4	TRBJ2-3	14	CASSSGIDTDTQYF	TGTGCCAGCAGTAGCGGGATAGACACAGATACGCAGTATTTT
.	few	TRBV5-1	TRBJ2-2	16	CASSLVPGRNTGELFF	TGCGCCAGCAGCTTGGTGCCGGGGCGGAACACCGGGGAGCTGTTTTTT
.	.	TRBV7-3	TRBJ1-1	13	CASSRRTNTEAFF	TGTGCCAGCAGCCGCAGGACGAACACTGAAGCTTTCTTT
TRBD1	.	TRBV10-3	TRBJ1-6	13	CAIRGQGGSPLHF	TGTGCCATCAGGGGACAGGGAGGATCACCCCTCCACTTT
.	.	TRBV4-1	TRBJ2-6	16	CASSQDRGFGANVLTF	TGCGCCAGCAGCCAAGATCGGGGTTTCGGGGCCAACGTCCTGACTTTC
TRBD2	.	TRBV7-3	TRBJ2-2	19	CASSLRVGLAGSDTGELFF	TGTGCCAGCAGCTTAAGGGTGGGACTAGCGGGGTCCGACACCGGGGAGCTGTTTTTT
.	.	TRBV30	TRBJ1-1	13	CAWSPQRNTEAFF	TGTGCCTGGAGCCCACAGAGGAACACTGAAGCTTTCTTT
.	.	TRBV10-3	TRBJ2-3	14	CAISDKNPRGTQYF	TGTGCCATCAGTGATAAGAACCCTAGAGGCACGCAGTATTTT
.	.	TRBV19	TRBJ1-5	16	CASNWGTRSSNQPQHF	TGTGCCAGTAATTGGGGGACCAGGTCCAGCAATCAGCCCCAGCATTTT
TRBD2	.	TRBV5-1	TRBJ2-4	16	CASSLAVTGGRNIQYF	TGCGCCAGCAGCTTGGCCGTGACGGGAGGGAGAAACATTCAGTACTTC
.	.	TRBV18	TRBJ1-1	14	CASSPIRGLTEAFF	TGTGCCAGCTCACCCATTCGGGGGCTTACTGAAGCTTTCTTT
.	once	TRBV15	TRBJ2-1	14	CATSPHRGYNEQFF	TGTGCCACCAGCCCCCACCGGGGCTACAATGAGCAGTTCTTC
TRBD1	.	TRBV11-2	TRBJ2-5	14	CASSRGQGAETQYF	TGTGCCAGCAGCCGGGGTCAGGGGGCAGAGACCCAGTACTTC
TRBD1	.	TRBV27	TRBJ1-2	17	CASSTWTGGKLLYGYTF	TGTGCCAGCAGTACCTGGACAGGGGGCAAACTACTCTATGGCTACACCTTC
.	.	TRBV7-7	TRBJ2-2	14	CASSLALGTGELFF	TGTGCCAGCAGCTTAGCTTTAGGTACCGGGGAGCTGTTTTTT
.	.	TRBV11-2	TRBJ2-3	14	CASSLHISTDTQYF	TGTGCCAGCAGCTTACATATAAGCACAGATACGCAGTATTTT
.	once	TRBV13	TRBJ2-7	14	CASSPSQPGYEQYF	TGTGCCAGCAGTCCATCCCAGCCCGGCTACGAGCAGTACTTC
TRBD1	.	TRBV4-3	TRBJ1-2	15	CASSQDLDRGYGYTF	TGCGCCAGCAGCCAAGATCTTGACAGGGGCTATGGCTACACCTTC
.	.	TRBV4-1	TRBJ1-2	15	CASSQDNQGNYGYTF	TGCGCCAGCAGCCAAGACAACCAGGGTAACTATGGCTACACCTTC
TRBD2	.	TRBV15	TRBJ2-7	17	CATSRDKRGGGSYEQYF	TGTGCCACCAGCAGAGATAAACGTGGGGGAGGGTCATACGAGCAGTACTTC
.	.	TRBV6-5	TRBJ1-2	15	CASSYFAGRGYGYTF	TGTGCCAGCAGTTACTTCGCAGGGCGGGGCTATGGCTACACCTTC
.	.	TRBV10-1	TRBJ1-2	13	CASSENRDYGYTF	TGCGCCAGCAGTGAAAACAGGGATTATGGCTACACCTTC
.	.	TRBV27	TRBJ1-2	13	CASSDGDKYGYTF	TGTGCCAGCAGTGATGGGGACAAGTATGGCTACACCTTC
TRBD1	.	TRBV10-2	TRBJ1-2	15	CASSVGQGAVRGYTF	TGCGCCAGCAGTGTGGGACAGGGGGCGGTGAGAGGCTACACCTTC
.	once	TRBV6-1	TRBJ2-1	15	CASSASGEPYNEQFF	TGTGCCAGCAGTGCGTCAGGGGAACCGTATAATGAGCAGTTCTTC
TRBD2	.	TRBV5-1	TRBJ2-5	16	CASSFGSGGKQETQYF	TGCGCCAGCAGCTTCGGTAGCGGGGGAAAACAAGAGACCCAGTACTTC
.	.	TRBV6-1	TRBJ2-2	16	CASSEGPTRVTGELFF	TGTGCCAGCAGTGAAGGCCCGACCAGGGTTACCGGGGAGCTGTTTTTT
.	few	TRBV25-1	TRBJ1-3	15	CASTGPDISGNTIYF	TGTGCCAGCACAGGCCCCGATATCTCTGGAAACACCATATATTTT
TRBD1	.	TRBV15	TRBJ1-5	15	CATRLRGTGYQPQHF	TGTGCCACCAGGTTACGCGGGACAGGATATCAGCCCCAGCATTTT
.	.	TRBV4-1	TRBJ1-6	15	CASSQEFRARTPLHF	TGCGCCAGCAGCCAAGAGTTCAGGGCAAGGACACCCCTCCACTTT
.	.	TRBV18	TRBJ1-5	16	CASSPVRTDSNQPQHF	TGTGCCAGCTCACCCGTGCGGACAGATAGCAATCAGCCCCAGCATTTT
.	few	TRBV28	TRBJ1-2	12	CASSLRGWGYTF	TGTGCCAGCAGTTTACGGGGTTGGGGCTACACCTTC
.	.	TRBV5-6	TRBJ1-1	13	CASSHGQNTEAFF	TGCGCCAGCAGCCACGGACAAAACACTGAAGCTTTCTTT
TRBD1	.	TRBV4-2	TRBJ1-4	14	CASSVGTVNEKLFF	TGTGCCAGCAGCGTTGGGACAGTTAATGAAAAACTGTTTTTT
.	.	TRBV15	TRBJ2-7	14	CATSRRGLNYEQYF	TGTGCCACCAGCAGACGGGGGCTTAACTACGAGCAGTACTTC
.	once	TRBV2	TRBJ2-3	13	CASRDRFTDTQYF	TGTGCCAGCAGAGACAGGTTCACAGATACGCAGTATTTT
.	.	TRBV13	TRBJ2-1	12	CASSLAYNEQFF	TGTGCCAGCAGCTTAGCTTACAATGAGCAGTTCTTC
TRBD1	.	TRBV27	TRBJ2-5	15	CASSRDSFLEETQYF	TGTGCCAGCAGTCGGGACAGCTTTCTTGAGGAGACCCAGTACTTC
.	.	TRBV4-1	TRBJ2-1	15	CASSQLVIPYNEQFF	TGCGCCAGCAGCCAACTAGTCATCCCCTACAATGAGCAGTTCTTC
.	.	TRBV6-6	TRBJ1-4	12	CASKGGNEKLFF	TGTGCCAGCAAAGGAGGGAATGAAAAACTGTTTTTT
TRBD1	.	TRBV19	TRBJ2-2	15	CASSPMRGRTGELFF	TGTGCCAGTAGTCCTATGAGGGGGCGCACCGGGGAGCTGTTTTTT
.	.	TRBV7-9	TRBJ2-2	15	CASSSRGSNTGELFF	TGTGCCAGCAGCTCGCGGGGCAGTAACACCGGGGAGCTGTTTTTT
TRBD1	.	TRBV28	TRBJ1-2	14	CASLPGQLNYGYTF	TGTGCCAGCCTTCCGGGACAGCTTAACTATGGCTACACCTTC
TRBD1	.	TRBV18	TRBJ2-3	14	CASSQDRVTDTQYF	TGTGCCAGCTCACAGGACAGGGTAACAGATACGCAGTATTTT
TRBD2	few	TRBV11-2	TRBJ2-3	17	CASSFVGSGTSPDTQYF	TGTGCCAGCAGCTTTGTAGGAAGTGGGACTAGCCCAGATACGCAGTATTTT
.	.	TRBV19	TRBJ1-5	15	CASSKFGLNYHPQHF	TGTGCCAGTAGTAAGTTTGGGTTAAACTATCACCCCCAGCATTTT
TRBD2	.	TRBV6-6	TRBJ2-3	15	CASSFSGGHADTQYF	TGTGCCAGCAGTTTCTCGGGGGGGCACGCAGATACGCAGTATTTT
.	.	TRBV7-3	TRBJ2-3	15	CASSSARTPTDTQYF	TGTGCCAGCAGCTCCGCCAGAACACCAACAGATACGCAGTATTTT
.	.	TRBV7-8	TRBJ2-5	11	CASSRGTVQYF	TGTGCCAGCAGCCGGGGGACGGTCCAGTACTTC
.	.	TRBV30	TRBJ2-7	13	CAWSPGRAWEQYF	TGTGCCTGGAGCCCCGGACGGGCGTGGGAGCAGTACTTC
.	few	TRBV5-5	TRBJ2-2	15	CASSLVGTNTGELFF	TGTGCCAGCAGCCTCGTGGGGACCAACACCGGGGAGCTGTTTTTT
.	.	TRBV19	TRBJ2-3	14	CASKVGLSTDTQYF	TGTGCCAGTAAGGTCGGGCTGTCGACAGATACGCAGTATTTT
TRBD1	.	TRBV11-2	TRBJ1-6	16	CASRSGTGGLNSPLHF	TGTGCCAGCAGGTCCGGGACAGGGGGCCTAAATTCACCCCTCCACTTT
.	.	TRBV15	TRBJ2-5	14	CATSRDLQQETQYF	TGTGCCACCAGCAGAGATTTACAGCAAGAGACCCAGTACTTC
.	.	TRBV25-1	TRBJ2-5	13	CASSELTAETQYF	TGTGCCAGCAGTGAACTGACAGCGGAGACCCAGTACTTC
TRBD2	.	TRBV6-5	TRBJ2-4	14	CASSSSGAKNIQYF	TGTGCCAGCAGCTCTAGCGGAGCCAAAAACATTCAGTACTTC
.	.	TRBV2	TRBJ2-7	12	CASSSESYEQYF	TGTGCCAGCAGTTCGGAGAGCTACGAGCAGTACTTC